This TCR beta chain was observed in a study of read filtering for tumor transcriptome and immune sequencing. Across the study: Among patients, 17 to 20 were male and more than 11 female, aged roughly 45 to 90 (mean approximately 64).

This library used 300 to 450 ng RNA and molecular barcoded adaptors spanning alpha/delta and beta/gamma chains. TCRdb independently ran MiXCR on the reads; one entry per CDR3 protein. The table shows over 35,000 distinct CDR3 sequences, with about an eighth occurring only once. This clonotype was counted at least ten times. The antigen remains unidentified. Study outcomes and limitations: RNA-seq captured clonotypes less deeply and reliably than IR-seq.

Trimming took off 5 bases at V and 11 bases at J, with 16 bases between the two ends. Germline-derived CDR1 and CDR2 are LGHDT and YNNKEL (reference sequence). The CDR3 totals 12 residues. This TCR derives from a donor at least 40 years old with multiple myeloma. Sequencing was done on a sample of a population of CD138-negative cells sorted from bone marrow. The V call is TRBV3-1, the J call TRBJ2-7; D might be TRBD1 (7 bases). The CDR3 sequence: CASSGTGRGEYF. CDR3 nucleotides: TGTGCCAGCAGCGGGACCGGCAGGGGGGAGTACTTC.